Following are 27 T cell receptor beta chains from one sample sequenced in a study of CD8+CD57+ T cells in acquired aplastic anemia. Patients included in sequencing had previously demonstrated CD8+CD57+ cell expansion by flow cytometry. CDR3 and TCR beta VDJ profiling relied on genomic DNA as the template. MiXCR was run by TCRdb on the reads, yielding one entry per CDR3 protein. The sample has around 500,000 distinct CDR3 sequences, approximately 33% seen once. Sequenced: sorted CD4+, CD8+, or CD8+CD57+ T cells (not recorded which) from PBMCs. These receptors were taken from a human donor with aplastic anemia.

The chain uses TRBV19 and TRBJ2-2; 10 bases align to TRBD1. Per the germline V gene, CDR1 is LNHDA and CDR2 is SQIVND (reference sequence). This CDR3 is 15 amino acids long. V lost 6 bases, J lost 4 bases, and 5 bases stayed unmatched. CDR3 in DNA: TGTGCCAGTAGATCCGGGACAGGGGCCACCGGGGAGCTGTTTTTT. Encoded protein: CASRSGTGATGELFF. The full variable domain, completed using reference TRBV19 and TRBJ2-2, is DGGITQSPKYLFRKEGQNVTLSCEQNLNHDAMYWYRQDPGQGLRLIYYSQIVNDFQKGDIAEGYSVSREKKESFPLTVTSAQKNPTAFYLCASRSGTGATGELFFGEGSRLTVL.

In this sample, this clonotype turned up a few times. Because the CDR3 is missing its conserved closing phenylalanine or tryptophan, this is likely a read error. The chain couples TRBV14 to TRBJ2-7; D is unclear. Per the germline V gene, CDR1 is SGHDN and CDR2 is FVKESK. The CDR3 runs 14 residues. Deletions cut 4 bases from V and 1 base from J, with 11 bases between. In DNA form, the CDR3 reads TGTGCCAGCAGCCCCCGGCTGGGATCCTACGAGCAGTACCTC. Residues: CASSPRLGSYEQYL.

Of note for this clonotype: A read error may produce the germline difference seen at one junction end. The J gene is TRBJ2-7, the V gene TRBV11-2, with D perhaps matching TRBD2 (6 bases). CDR1 and CDR2 from the germline V gene are SGHAT and FQNNGV. This CDR3 has 18 amino acids. The chain's CDR3 is CASRPLPRVRESSYEQDF. CDR3 coding DNA: TGTGCCAGCAGACCCCTCCCGAGGGTACGGGAGTCCTCCTACGAGCAGGACTTC.

This clonotype was recorded at least ten times. The V gene is TRBV2, the J gene TRBJ1-5; D unclear. Looked up from germline, CDR1 is SNHLY and CDR2 is FYNNEI. This CDR3 spans 11 amino acids. The ends were cut back, 3 bases at V and 9 bases at J, with 6 bases in the middle. The CDR3 DNA sequence: TGTGCCAGCAGTGAGGAGGGGCCCCAGCATTTT. Translated, it gives CASSEEGPQHF.

This clonotype was detected ten times or more. The chain recombines TRBV29-1 with TRBJ2-1, with D possibly matching TRBD1 (5 bases). The length of the CDR3 is 13 residues. V lost 3 bases, J lost 2 bases, and 8 bases lay in between. The germline V gene has CDR1 SQVTM and CDR2 ANQGSEA. This CDR3 reads CSVDKGTYNEQFF. The DNA for the CDR3 is TGCAGCGTTGACAAGGGGACCTACAATGAGCAGTTCTTC.

This clonotype was detected many times. This chain joins TRBV24-1 and TRBJ2-5; maybe TRBD2 (5 bases). Per germline, CDR1 KGHDR and CDR2 SFDVKD. V lost 7 bases and J 5 bases, leaving 13 bases between the germline ends. The CDR3 length is 13 residues. In DNA, the CDR3 is TGTGCCACCAGATTAACTAGTAGCGAGACCCAGTACTTC. Translating gives CATRLTSSETQYF.

The sample holds many counts of this clonotype. This sequence joins TRBV24-1 and TRBJ1-5; D is perhaps TRBD1 (5 bases). The CDR3 consists of 14 residues. Germline V gene sequence: CDR1 KGHDR, CDR2 SFDVKD. Trimming pared 3 bases from V and 6 bases from J, leaving 11 bases between. CDR3 residues: CATSDRDSFQPQHF. The CDR3, as DNA: TGTGCCACCAGTGATAGAGACAGCTTTCAGCCCCAGCATTTT.

As regards this clonotype: A read error may explain this, as a much larger clone is one base away. It is likely a read error, because the conserved phenylalanine at the end of the CDR3 is missing. V usage is TRBV7-2 and J usage is TRBJ2-7, with TRBD2 matching over 12 bases. Per the germline V gene, CDR1 is SGHTA and CDR2 is FQGNSA. The CDR3 has 15 amino acids. The J segment lost 1 base and the V segment lost 6 bases, leaving 4 bases of the junction unmatched. This chain's CDR3 is CASRPTSGGSYEQYL. CDR3 nucleotides: TGTGCCAGCAGGCCAACTAGCGGGGGGTCCTACGAGCAGTACCTC.

The chain links TRBV7-3 to TRBJ1-6, with 9 bases that match TRBD1. Germline CDR1 SGHTA, CDR2 FQGTGA. After removal of 0 bases from V and 16 bases from J, the junction contained 10 bases not matched to a gene. CDR3 length: 15 residues. DNA for the CDR3: TGTGCCAGCAGCTTAACCGGGACAGGGCAGTCCCTTCTCCACTTT. This gives the protein CASSLTGTGQSLLHF.

Note on this clonotype: An end of the junction does not agree with germline; a read error may underlie this. V gene TRBV2 combines with J gene TRBJ2-7; no definite D call. The CDR3 sequence is 14 residues long. Germline V CDR1 and CDR2: SNHLY, FYNNEI. Here the CDR3 reads CASRWFESSYERYF. For the CDR3, the DNA is TGTGCCAGCCGCTGGTTTGAGAGCTCCTACGAGCGGTACTTC.

The gene calls are TRBV4-1 and TRBJ1-4; D call uncertain. Germline values: CDR1 MGHRA, CDR2 YSYEKL. This CDR3 spans 14 amino acids. V gave up 0 bases and J gave up 5 bases, with 7 bases separating them. The DNA for the CDR3 is TGCGCCAGCAGCCAAGACCTACCAAATGAAAAACTGTTTTTT. Translating it yields CASSQDLPNEKLFF.

This clonotype was found many times. The chain links TRBV7-6 to TRBJ1-3; D is ambiguous. The germline V gene encodes CDR1 SGHVS and CDR2 FNYEAQ. V was shortened by 1 base and J by 7 bases, with 5 bases between the two germline ends. The CDR3 spans 12 residues. The CDR3 nucleotides are TGTGCCAGCAGCTTAGTGGACAACACCATATATTTT. Translated, it gives CASSLVDNTIYF.

Worth noting for this clonotype: Germline is not matched at one junction end, which may reflect a read error. This sequence joins TRBV20-1 and TRBJ2-2; tentative D call: TRBD2 (5 bases). The CDR3 is 12 amino acids. CDR1 and CDR2 (germline): DFQATT, SNEGSKA (reference sequence). CDR3 sequence: CSAREVAGELSF. The CDR3 DNA reads TGCAGTGCTAGGGAAGTCGCCGGGGAGCTGTCTTTT.

This clonotype was seen only a few times. The chain carries TRBV24-1 and TRBJ2-3; no clear D. Trimming took off 3 bases at V and 2 bases at J, with 8 bases between the two ends. From germline, CDR1 is KGHDR and CDR2 SFDVKD. This CDR3 is built from 14 residues. The CDR3 here is CATSDGVPTDTQYF. In DNA form, the CDR3 reads TGTGCCACCAGTGATGGGGTCCCCACAGATACGCAGTATTTT.

The rearrangement joins TRBV6-1 to TRBJ2-1; 16 nucleotides line up with TRBD2. Germline V gene data show CDR1 as MNHNS and CDR2 as SASEGT. This CDR3 spans 15 amino acids. The V segment lost 7 bases and the J segment 9 bases; nucleotides outside the gene matches: 6. The CDR3 DNA sequence: TGTGCCAGCATGGGACTAGCGGGAGGGCCGGGTGAGCAGTTCTTC. Its translation is CASMGLAGGPGEQFF.

Comments on this clonotype: As the CDR3 is not closed by the conserved phenylalanine or tryptophan, this likely results from a read error. The chain carries TRBV6-4 and TRBJ1-2; a possible D gene is TRBD1 (5 bases). V shed 2 bases and J shed 0 bases, with 13 bases lying between them. CDR3 size: 16 residues. Germline V lookup: CDR1 MRHNA, CDR2 SNTAGT. CDR3 nucleotides: TGTGCCAGCAGTGACGACAGCGGCTTGGCTAACTATGGCTACACCCTC. Its translation is CASSDDSGLANYGYTL.

Details on this clonotype: A junction boundary mismatches the germline segment, possibly from a read error. CDR3: CASSYDENAEAFF. DNA of the CDR3: TGTGCCAGCAGTTACGACGAGAACGCTGAAGCTTTCTTT. The V call is TRBV6-6, the J call TRBJ1-1; no firm D call. CDR3 length: 13 residues. In germline, CDR1 is MNHNY, CDR2 SVGAGI (reference sequence).

With regard to this clonotype: Just one base apart from a much larger clone, this may be a read error. V usage is TRBV19 and J usage is TRBJ2-3; D uncertain. The CDR3 consists of 14 residues. V was shortened by 3 bases and J by 0 bases, with 7 bases between the two germline ends. The V gene's germline CDR1 is LNHDA and CDR2 SQIVND (reference sequence). CDR3 coding DNA: TGTGCCAGTAGTATGGAGAGGAGCACAGATACGCAGTATTTT. Protein product: CASSMERSTDTQYF.

The chain has TRBV10-3 and TRBJ2-7; D unresolved. Trimming removed 3 bases from V and 4 bases from J, with 16 bases in between. Looked up from germline, CDR1 is ENHRY and CDR2 is SYGVKD. The CDR3 consists of 15 residues. The CDR3: CAISDVAAKGYEQYF. In DNA, the CDR3 is TGTGCCATCAGTGATGTGGCGGCCAAGGGTTACGAGCAGTACTTC.

The V call is TRBV15, the J call TRBJ1-3; no definite D call. The germline V gene encodes CDR1 LNHNV and CDR2 YYDKDF (reference sequence). CDR3 length equals 16 residues. The germline V and J ends were trimmed by 0 bases and 4 bases, with 13 bases remaining between them. DNA of the CDR3: TGTGCCACCAGCAGAGATAGGGCCATGATAGGAAACACCATATATTTT. It specifies CATSRDRAMIGNTIYF. The complete variable domain, with remaining parts taken from reference TRBV15 and TRBJ1-3, reads DAMVIQNPRYQVTQFGKPVTLSCSQTLNHNVMYWYQQKSSQAPKLLFHYYDKDFNNEADTPDNFQSRRPNTSFCFLDIRSPGLGDTAMYLCATSRDRAMIGNTIYFGEGSWLTVV.

This clonotype was detected ten times or more. DNA for the CDR3: TGTGCCAGCAGTGAAGAGGTACTAGCTTTTAGTGAGACCCAGTACTTC. Encoded protein: CASSEEVLAFSETQYF. This chain uses TRBV2 with TRBJ2-5, with a tentative D call TRBD2 (6 bases). Deletions cut 1 base from V and 5 bases from J, with 17 bases between. The length of the CDR3 is 16 residues. The V gene's germline CDR1 is SNHLY and CDR2 FYNNEI. Filled out from reference TRBV2 and TRBJ2-5, the complete variable domain reads EPEVTQTPSHQVTQMGQEVILRCVPISNHLYFYWYRQILGQKVEFLVSFYNNEISEKSEIFDDQFSVERPDGSNFTLKIRSTKLEDSAMYFCASSEEVLAFSETQYFGPGTRLLVL.

The table lists this clonotype with a few counts. This sequence joins TRBV5-6 and TRBJ2-5; maybe TRBD1 (6 bases). Trimming shortened V by 0 bases and J by 1 base, and 10 bases separated the two germline ends. CDR1 SGHDT and CDR2 YYEEEE come from the germline V gene. CDR3 size: 15 residues. The CDR3 DNA reads as TGTGCCAGCAGCTTGGTTACGACAGGCCAAGAGACCCAGTACTTC. Protein sequence: CASSLVTTGQETQYF. Combining the CDR3 with reference TRBV5-6 and TRBJ2-5 gives the whole variable domain DAGVTQSPTHLIKTRGQQVTLRCSPKSGHDTVSWYQQALGQGPQFIFQYYEEEERQRGNFPDRFSGHQFPNYSSELNVNALLLGDSALYLCASSLVTTGQETQYFGPGTRLLVL.

The sample holds many counts of this clonotype. This chain joins TRBV6-1 and TRBJ2-7, with 7 bases lining up with TRBD1. CDR3 length: 15 amino acids. Germline CDR1 and CDR2: MNHNS and SASEGT. J was trimmed by 3 bases and V by 6 bases; bases with no gene match: 11. This CDR3 is CASRGGQAVNYEQYF. In nucleotides, the CDR3 is TGTGCCAGCAGAGGCGGACAGGCCGTAAACTACGAGCAGTACTTC.

This clonotype was seen more than once but under ten times. The chain joins TRBV19 to TRBJ2-3, with D tentatively TRBD1 or TRBD2 (5 bases each). The germline CDR1 and CDR2 sequences are LNHDA and SQIVND (reference sequence). The CDR3 sequence is 15 residues long. V was trimmed by 5 bases and J by 7 bases, leaving 19 bases between them. The CDR3: CASSPPAPGPNTQYF. Here the CDR3 DNA reads TGTGCCAGTAGTCCCCCTGCGCCGGGACCAAATACGCAGTATTTT.

This clonotype was recorded a few times. The rearrangement uses TRBV25-1 and TRBJ1-4; 7 nucleotides agree with TRBD1. Germline V gene data show CDR1 as MGHDK and CDR2 as SYGVNS. This CDR3 contains 15 residues. The trim removed 4 bases at V and 4 bases at J, leaving 6 bases unmatched. CDR3 region: CASSANRDSNEKLFF. The CDR3 region has the DNA TGTGCCAGCAGTGCTAACCGGGACAGTAATGAAAAACTGTTTTTT.

Details on this clonotype: Mismatch with germline at one junction end may stem from a read error. The chain has TRBV25-1 and TRBJ1-2; D perhaps matches TRBD1 (6 bases). This CDR3 has 14 residues. Germline CDR1 and CDR2: MGHDK and SYGVNS. CDR3 in DNA: TGTGCCAGCAGTGAATATCAACCAGGGGAAGTCACCCGGTTC. It codes for CASSEYQPGEVTRF.

This clonotype appeared a few times. The chain carries TRBV19 and TRBJ1-5, with a possible D match to TRBD1 (5 bases). The CDR3 spans 19 residues. Trimming left V 1 base short and J 1 base short, with 20 bases between. From germline, CDR1 is LNHDA and CDR2 SQIVND (reference sequence). In DNA, the CDR3 is TGTGCCAGTAGTATAGGGCCGGTAAGGGGTATCAGAAGCAATCAGCCCCAGCATTTT. Translating it yields CASSIGPVRGIRSNQPQHF.